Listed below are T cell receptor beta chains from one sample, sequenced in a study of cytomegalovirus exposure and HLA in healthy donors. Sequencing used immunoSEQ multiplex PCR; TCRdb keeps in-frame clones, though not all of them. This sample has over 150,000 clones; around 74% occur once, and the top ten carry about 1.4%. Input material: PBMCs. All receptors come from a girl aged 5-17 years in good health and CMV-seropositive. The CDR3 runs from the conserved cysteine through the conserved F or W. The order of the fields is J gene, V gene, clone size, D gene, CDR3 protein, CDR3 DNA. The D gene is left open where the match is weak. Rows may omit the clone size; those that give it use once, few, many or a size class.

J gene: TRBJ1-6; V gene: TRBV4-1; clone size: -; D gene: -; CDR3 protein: CASSQAAGNSPLHF; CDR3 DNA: TGCGCCAGCAGCCAAGCGGCAGGGAATTCACCCCTCCACTTT
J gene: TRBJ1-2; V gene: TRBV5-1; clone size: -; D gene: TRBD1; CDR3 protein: CASSFGQETITF; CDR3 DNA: TGCGCCAGCAGCTTCGGACAGGAGACGATTACCTTC
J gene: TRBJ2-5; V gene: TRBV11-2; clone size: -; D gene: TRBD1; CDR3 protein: CASNRDRGQETQYF; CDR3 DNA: TGTGCCAGCAACCGGGACAGGGGGCAGGAGACCCAGTACTTC
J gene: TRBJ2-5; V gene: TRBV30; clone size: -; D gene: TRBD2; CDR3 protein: CAWSLGGTETQYF; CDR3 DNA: TGTGCCTGGAGTTTGGGGGGGACTGAGACCCAGTACTTC
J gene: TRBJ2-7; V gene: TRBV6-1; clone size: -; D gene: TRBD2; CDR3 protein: CASSDRFQASGGADEQYF; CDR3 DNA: TGTGCCAGCAGTGATCGTTTCCAAGCTAGCGGGGGGGCGGATGAGCAGTACTTC
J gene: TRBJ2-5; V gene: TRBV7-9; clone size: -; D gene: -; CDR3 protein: CASSFIAGIQETQYF; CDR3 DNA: TGTGCCAGCAGCTTCATAGCCGGGATTCAAGAGACCCAGTACTTC
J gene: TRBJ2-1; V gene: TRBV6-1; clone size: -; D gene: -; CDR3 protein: CASSEAVERNEQFF; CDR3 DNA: TGTGCCAGCAGTGAAGCGGTTGAGAGAAATGAGCAGTTCTTC
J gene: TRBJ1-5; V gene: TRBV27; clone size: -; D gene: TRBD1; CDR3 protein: CASSLSDRVNQPQHF; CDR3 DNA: TGTGCCAGCAGTTTATCTGACAGGGTCAATCAGCCCCAGCATTTT
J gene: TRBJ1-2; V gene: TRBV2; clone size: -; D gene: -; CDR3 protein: CASSESRRGYTF; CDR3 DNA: TGTGCCAGCAGTGAATCCCGGAGGGGCTACACCTTC
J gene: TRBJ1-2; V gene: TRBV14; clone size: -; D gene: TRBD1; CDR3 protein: CASSPGTAYGYTF; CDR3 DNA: TGTGCCAGCAGCCCGGGGACAGCCTATGGCTACACCTTC
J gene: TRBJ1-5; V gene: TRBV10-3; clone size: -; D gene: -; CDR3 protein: CAISESGGVGNQPQHF; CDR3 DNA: TGTGCCATCAGTGAGTCCGGAGGGGTCGGCAATCAGCCCCAGCATTTT
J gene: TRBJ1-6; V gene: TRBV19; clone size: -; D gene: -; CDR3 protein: CASMAGSTYNSPLHF; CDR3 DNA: TGTGCCAGTATGGCAGGTTCGACCTATAATTCACCCCTCCACTTT
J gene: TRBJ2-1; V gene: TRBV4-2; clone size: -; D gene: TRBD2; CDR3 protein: CASSQGLAGGTSYNEQFF; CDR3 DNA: TGTGCCAGCAGCCAAGGACTAGCGGGGGGGACCTCCTACAATGAGCAGTTCTTC
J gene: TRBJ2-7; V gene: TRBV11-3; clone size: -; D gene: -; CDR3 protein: CASSLRQSYEQYF; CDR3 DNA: TGTGCCAGCAGCTTAAGACAGTCCTACGAGCAGTACTTC
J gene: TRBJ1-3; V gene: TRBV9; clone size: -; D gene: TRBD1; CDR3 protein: CASSQTGGSGNTIYF; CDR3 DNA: TGTGCCAGCAGCCAAACAGGGGGCAGTGGAAACACCATATATTTT
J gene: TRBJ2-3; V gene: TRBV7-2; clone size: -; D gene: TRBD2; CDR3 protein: CASSLGGGTSAMVTQYF; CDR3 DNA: TGTGCCAGCAGCTTAGGTGGGGGGACTAGCGCCATGGTAACGCAGTATTTT
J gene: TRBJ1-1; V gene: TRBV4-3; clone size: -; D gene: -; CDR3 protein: CASSQEYFLNTEAFF; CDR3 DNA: TGCGCCAGCAGCCAAGAGTATTTCTTGAACACTGAAGCTTTCTTT
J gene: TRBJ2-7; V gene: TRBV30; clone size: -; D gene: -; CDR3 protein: CAWSPSVAGLPYEQYF; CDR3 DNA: TGTGCCTGGAGTCCTTCAGTTGCGGGGCTCCCCTACGAGCAGTACTTC
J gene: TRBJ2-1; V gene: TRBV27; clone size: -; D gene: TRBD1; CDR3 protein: CASSRGQGAPARGYNEQFF; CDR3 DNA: TGTGCCAGCAGTAGAGGACAGGGGGCGCCGGCTAGGGGGTACAATGAGCAGTTCTTC
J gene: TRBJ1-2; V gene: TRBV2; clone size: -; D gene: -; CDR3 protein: CASSDPVANYGYTF; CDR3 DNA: TGTGCCAGCAGTGACCCAGTTGCTAACTATGGCTACACCTTC
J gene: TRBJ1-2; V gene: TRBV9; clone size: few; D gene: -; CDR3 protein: CASSPPPRSF; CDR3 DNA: TGTGCCAGCAGCCCACCCCCTCGGAGCTTC
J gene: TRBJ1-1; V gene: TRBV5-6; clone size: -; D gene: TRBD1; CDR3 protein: CASSLRDRLNTEAFF; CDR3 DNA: TGTGCCAGCAGCTTGCGGGACAGGTTGAACACTGAAGCTTTCTTT
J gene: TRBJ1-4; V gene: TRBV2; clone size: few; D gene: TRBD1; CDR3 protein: CASSRDSNEKLFF; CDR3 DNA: TGTGCCAGCAGCCGGGACAGTAATGAAAAACTGTTTTTT
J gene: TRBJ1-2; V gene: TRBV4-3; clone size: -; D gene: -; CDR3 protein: CASSHSGTNYGYTF; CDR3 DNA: TGCGCCAGCAGCCACTCCGGGACTAACTATGGCTACACCTTC
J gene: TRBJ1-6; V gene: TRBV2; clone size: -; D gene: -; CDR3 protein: CASTLTEVGLSSYNSPLHF; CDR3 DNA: TGTGCCAGCACCTTGACAGAAGTAGGTCTCAGCTCCTATAATTCACCCCTCCACTTT
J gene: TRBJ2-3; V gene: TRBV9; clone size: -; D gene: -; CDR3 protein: CASSVGLAGASTDTQYF; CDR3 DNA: TGTGCCAGCAGCGTAGGGTTGGCGGGGGCCAGCACAGATACGCAGTATTTT
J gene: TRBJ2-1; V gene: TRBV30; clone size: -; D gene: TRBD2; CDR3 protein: CAWSTGGYNEQFF; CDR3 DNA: TGTGCCTGGAGTACGGGGGGATACAATGAGCAGTTCTTC
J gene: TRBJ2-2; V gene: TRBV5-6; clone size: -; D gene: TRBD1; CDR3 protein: CASSTRTGGTGELFF; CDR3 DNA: TGTGCCAGCAGCACTCGGACAGGGGGCACCGGGGAGCTGTTTTTT
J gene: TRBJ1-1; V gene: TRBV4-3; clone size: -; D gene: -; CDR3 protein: CASSQEAGATEAFF; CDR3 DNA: TGCGCCAGCAGCCAAGAAGCAGGGGCGACTGAAGCTTTCTTT
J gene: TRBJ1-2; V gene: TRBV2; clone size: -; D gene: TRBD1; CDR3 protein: CASSDSRDRGYGYTF; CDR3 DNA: TGTGCCAGCAGTGATTCGCGGGACAGGGGCTATGGCTACACCTTC
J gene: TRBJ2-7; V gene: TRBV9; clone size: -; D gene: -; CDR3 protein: CASSPPPGYREQYF; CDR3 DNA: TGTGCCAGCAGCCCACCCCCAGGGTATCGCGAGCAGTACTTC
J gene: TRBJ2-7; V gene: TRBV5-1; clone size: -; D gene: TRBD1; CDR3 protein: CASSPGQGAHEQYF; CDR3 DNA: TGCGCCAGCAGCCCTGGACAGGGGGCCCACGAGCAGTACTTC
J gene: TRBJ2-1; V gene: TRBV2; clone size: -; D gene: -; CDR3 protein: CASSLYRAGNEQFF; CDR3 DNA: TGTGCCAGCAGTTTGTATAGGGCAGGGAATGAGCAGTTCTTC
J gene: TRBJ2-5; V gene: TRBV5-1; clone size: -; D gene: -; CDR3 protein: CASSLWTAQETQYF; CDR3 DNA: TGCGCCAGCAGCTTGTGGACAGCACAAGAGACCCAGTACTTC
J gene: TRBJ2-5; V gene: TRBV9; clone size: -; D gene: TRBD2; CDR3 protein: CASSGGLAGQETQYF; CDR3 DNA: TGTGCCAGCAGCGGGGGACTAGCGGGCCAAGAGACCCAGTACTTC
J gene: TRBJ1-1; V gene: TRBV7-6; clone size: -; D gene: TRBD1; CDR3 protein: CASSSPRWDRGLEAFF; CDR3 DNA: TGTGCCAGCAGCTCTCCGAGGTGGGACAGGGGGCTCGAAGCTTTCTTT
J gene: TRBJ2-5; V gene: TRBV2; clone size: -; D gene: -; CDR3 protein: CASSVSTQYF; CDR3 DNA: TGTGCCAGCAGTGTGAGCACCCAGTACTTC
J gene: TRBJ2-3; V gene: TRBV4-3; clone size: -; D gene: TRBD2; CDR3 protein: CASSQEGSGVITDTQYF; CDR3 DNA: TGCGCCAGCAGCCAAGAGGGCAGCGGGGTGATCACAGATACGCAGTATTTT
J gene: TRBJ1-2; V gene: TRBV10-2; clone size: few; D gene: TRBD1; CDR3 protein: CASQGEFDGYTF; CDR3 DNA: TGCGCCAGTCAGGGGGAATTTGATGGCTACACCTTC
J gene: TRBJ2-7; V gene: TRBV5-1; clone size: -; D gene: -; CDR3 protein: CASSLQNQGSYEQYF; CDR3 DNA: TGCGCCAGCAGCTTACAGAACCAGGGGTCCTACGAGCAGTACTTC
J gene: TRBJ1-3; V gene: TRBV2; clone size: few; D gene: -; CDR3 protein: CASRKQGPGGNTIYF; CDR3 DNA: TGTGCCAGCAGGAAACAGGGTCCGGGGGGAAACACCATATATTTT
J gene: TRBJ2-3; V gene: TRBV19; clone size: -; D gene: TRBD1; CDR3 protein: CASSPRDRVTTDTQYF; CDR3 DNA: TGTGCCAGTAGCCCCAGGGACAGGGTGACCACAGATACGCAGTATTTT
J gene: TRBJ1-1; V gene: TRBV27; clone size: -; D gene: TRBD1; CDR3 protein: CASSFLRTGQQAEAFF; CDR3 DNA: TGTGCCAGCAGTTTCCTCCGGACAGGCCAGCAGGCTGAAGCTTTCTTT
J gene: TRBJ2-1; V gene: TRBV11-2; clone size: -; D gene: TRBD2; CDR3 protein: CASSDPSGGTYNEQFF; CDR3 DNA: TGTGCCAGCAGCGACCCTAGCGGGGGAACCTACAATGAGCAGTTCTTC
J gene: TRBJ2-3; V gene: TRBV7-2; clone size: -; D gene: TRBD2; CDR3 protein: CASSFRLAGGPEDTQYF; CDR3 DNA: TGTGCCAGCAGCTTCCGGCTAGCGGGGGGGCCGGAGGATACGCAGTATTTT
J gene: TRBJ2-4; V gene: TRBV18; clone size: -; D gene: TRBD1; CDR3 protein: CASSPKGQGARNIQYF; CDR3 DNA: TGTGCCAGCTCACCGAAGGGACAGGGGGCGAGAAACATTCAGTACTTC
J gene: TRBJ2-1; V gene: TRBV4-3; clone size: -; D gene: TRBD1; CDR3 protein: CASSQVRGPNEQFF; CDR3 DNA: TGCGCCAGCAGCCAAGTTAGGGGGCCGAATGAGCAGTTCTTC
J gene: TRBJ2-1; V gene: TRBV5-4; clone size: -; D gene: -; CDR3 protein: CAIQSGTGYNEQFF; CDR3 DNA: TGTGCCATCCAAAGCGGTACGGGTTACAATGAGCAGTTCTTC
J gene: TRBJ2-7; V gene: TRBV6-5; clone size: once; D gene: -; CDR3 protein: CASSYQKRQPAGEQYF; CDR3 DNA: TGTGCCAGCAGTTATCAGAAGCGACAGCCTGCGGGGGAGCAGTACTTC
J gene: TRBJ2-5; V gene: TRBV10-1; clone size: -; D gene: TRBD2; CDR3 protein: CASSPLAGGQETQYF; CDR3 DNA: TGCGCCAGCAGCCCCCTAGCGGGGGGCCAAGAGACCCAGTACTTC
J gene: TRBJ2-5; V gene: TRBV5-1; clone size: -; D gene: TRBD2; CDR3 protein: CASSLTGGLSKETQYF; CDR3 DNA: TGCGCCAGCAGCTTGACGGGGGGACTGAGTAAAGAGACCCAGTACTTC
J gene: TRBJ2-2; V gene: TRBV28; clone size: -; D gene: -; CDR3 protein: CASSFNGGGDSNTGELFF; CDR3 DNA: TGTGCCAGCAGTTTTAACGGAGGGGGCGACTCCAACACCGGGGAGCTGTTTTTT
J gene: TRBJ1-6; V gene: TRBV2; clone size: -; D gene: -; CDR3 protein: CASNGTPDNSPLHF; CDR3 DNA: TGTGCCAGCAACGGGACACCCGATAATTCACCCCTCCACTTT
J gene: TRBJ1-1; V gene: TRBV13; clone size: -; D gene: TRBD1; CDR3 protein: CASSYGRGTEAFF; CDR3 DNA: TGTGCCAGCAGCTATGGCAGGGGGACTGAAGCTTTCTTT
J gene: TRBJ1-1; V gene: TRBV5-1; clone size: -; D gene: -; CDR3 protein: CASSLGAGSDTEAFF; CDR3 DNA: TGCGCCAGCAGCTTGGGTGCAGGGTCGGACACTGAAGCTTTCTTT
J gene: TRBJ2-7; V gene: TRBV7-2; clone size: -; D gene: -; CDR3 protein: CASSLDRQAAYEQYF; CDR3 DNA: TGTGCCAGCAGCTTAGACCGCCAGGCCGCCTACGAGCAGTACTTC
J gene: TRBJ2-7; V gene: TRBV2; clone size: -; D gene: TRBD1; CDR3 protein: CASKTTGGNHEQYF; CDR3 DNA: TGTGCCAGCAAAACCACAGGGGGCAATCACGAGCAGTACTTC